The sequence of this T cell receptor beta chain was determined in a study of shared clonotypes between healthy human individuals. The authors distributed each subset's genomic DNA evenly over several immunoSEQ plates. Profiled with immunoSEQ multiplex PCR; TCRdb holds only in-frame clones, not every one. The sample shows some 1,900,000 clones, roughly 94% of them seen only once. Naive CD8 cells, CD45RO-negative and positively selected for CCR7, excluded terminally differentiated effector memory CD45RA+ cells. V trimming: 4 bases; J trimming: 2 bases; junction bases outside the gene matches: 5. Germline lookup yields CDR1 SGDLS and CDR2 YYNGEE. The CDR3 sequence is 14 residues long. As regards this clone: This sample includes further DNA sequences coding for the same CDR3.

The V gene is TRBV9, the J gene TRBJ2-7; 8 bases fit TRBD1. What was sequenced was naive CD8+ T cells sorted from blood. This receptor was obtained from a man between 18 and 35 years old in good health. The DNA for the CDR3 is TGTGCCAGCAGCCCCCGACAGGGGACCTACGAGCAGTACTTC. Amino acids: CASSPRQGTYEQYF.